This TCR beta chain stems from a study of cytomegalovirus exposure and HLA in healthy donors. Study-wide results and caveats: The tendency of first-cohort TCR clusters to co-occur in the roughly 110 validation repertoires emerged from a later analysis.

TCRdb keeps only in-frame clones here, not all; method: immunoSEQ multiplex PCR. The sample shows approximately 54,000 clones, roughly 90% of them seen only once. The sample holds one count of this clone. The antigen is unknown. V lost 10 bases, J lost 1 base, and 16 bases lay in between. Germline values: CDR1 MDHEN, CDR2 SYDVKM. The CDR3 totals 14 residues. The TCR originated in a young woman in good health and CMV-seropositive. Sample: PBMCs. The chain links TRBV28 to TRBJ1-1, with D perhaps TRBD1 (5 bases). The DNA of the CDR3 is TGTGCCACCGGGCAGGGCATGTGGAACACTGAAGCTTTCTTT. Its protein product is CATGQGMWNTEAFF.